These 11 T cell receptor beta chains were all obtained from the same sample, sequenced in a study of blood T cell repertoires in COVID-19. Sequenced by immunoSEQ multiplex PCR; TCRdb stores in-frame clones only, minus some. The table lists some 15,000 clones, 88% of them singletons. The source material was peripheral blood. These receptors were obtained from a human donor in a cohort sampled during active COVID-19.

V is TRBV28 and J is TRBJ1-6; 9 bases align to TRBD1. This CDR3 contains 15 residues. Trimming removed 4 bases from V and 8 bases from J; junction bases left unmatched: 6. Germline CDR1 is MDHEN and CDR2 is SYDVKM. This CDR3 is CASSSGQGRDSPLHF. As DNA, the CDR3 is TGTGCCAGCAGTTCCGGACAGGGGAGGGATTCACCCCTCCACTTT. Using reference TRBV28 and TRBJ1-6 for the parts outside the CDR3, the full variable domain is DVKVTQSSRYLVKRTGEKVFLECVQDMDHENMFWYRQDPGLGLRLIYFSYDVKMKEKGDIPEGYSVSREKKERFSLILESASTNQTSMYLCASSSGQGRDSPLHFGNGTRLTVT.

V usage is TRBV30 and J usage is TRBJ2-3; a weak D match, TRBD2 (6 bases). CDR3 length equals 15 residues. V dropped 0 bases and J dropped 1 base, with 11 bases sitting between them. Germline CDR1 reads GTSNPN; CDR2 reads SVGIG (reference sequence). Here the CDR3 reads CAWSVPGGGTDTQYF. As DNA, the CDR3 is TGTGCCTGGAGTGTTCCCGGCGGGGGCACAGATACGCAGTATTTT.

The J gene is TRBJ1-4, the V gene TRBV4-2, with 10 bases aligning to TRBD1. V lost 2 bases, J lost 5 bases, and 8 bases stayed unmatched. The germline gives CDR1 LGHNA, CDR2 YNFKEQ. This CDR3 has 17 residues. The CDR3 protein is CASSQLTGGSSNEKLFF. In DNA form, the CDR3 reads TGTGCCAGCAGCCAATTGACAGGGGGCTCTTCCAATGAAAAACTGTTTTTT.

V is TRBV24-1 and J is TRBJ2-3; 9 nucleotides align to TRBD2. V lost 5 bases, J lost 3 bases, and 2 bases stayed unmatched. The CDR3 runs 14 residues. In germline, CDR1 is KGHDR, CDR2 SFDVKD. The CDR3 bases are TGTGCCACCAGTGCCAGCGGGGGGACAGATACGCAGTATTTT. Encoded protein: CATSASGGTDTQYF.

As DNA, the CDR3 is TGTGCCAGCAGTTATTTCGGGACAGGGGGAAATTCACCCCTCCACTTT. It is translated as CASSYFGTGGNSPLHF. This chain uses TRBV6-5 with TRBJ1-6; 11 nucleotides line up with TRBD1. The CDR3 length is 16 residues. V dropped 3 bases and J dropped 7; count of bases not matched to a gene: 5. The germline V gene encodes CDR1 MNHEY and CDR2 SVGAGI.

This chain connects TRBV30 to TRBJ2-7; 9 positions match TRBD1. V shed 8 bases and J 5 bases; nucleotides not matched to a gene: 10. This CDR3 region has 13 residues. CDR1 is GTSNPN, CDR2 SVGIG, per germline (reference sequence). This CDR3 is CARRGQGPNEQYF. Here the CDR3 DNA reads TGTGCCCGTCGGGGACAGGGCCCTAACGAGCAGTACTTC.

The CDR3 spells CASSRGLAGASTDTQYF. CDR3 sequence (DNA): TGTGCCAGCAGCAGAGGACTAGCGGGGGCTAGCACAGATACGCAGTATTTT. This sequence joins TRBV5-4 and TRBJ2-3, with 13 bases lining up with TRBD2. The germline CDR1 and CDR2 sequences are SGHNT and YYREEE (reference sequence). The CDR3 runs to 17 residues. Trimming removed 4 bases from V and 0 bases from J; junction bases left unmatched: 5.

This chain uses TRBV9 with TRBJ2-7; D is uncertain. This CDR3 region has 14 residues. V lost 0 bases, J lost 1 base, and 8 bases lay in between. Per germline, CDR1 SGDLS and CDR2 YYNGEE. The CDR3 is CASSVGLRSYEQYF. CDR3 coding DNA: TGTGCCAGCAGCGTAGGCCTCAGGTCCTACGAGCAGTACTTC.

The J gene is TRBJ1-2, the V gene TRBV11-2, with a possible D match to TRBD1 (5 bases). V dropped 6 bases and J dropped 6 bases, with 11 bases sitting between them. The CDR3 extends over 12 amino acids. The germline CDR1 and CDR2 sequences are SGHAT and FQNNGV. The CDR3 region has the DNA TGTGCCAGCAGGGCGGGGGTGCATGGCTACACCTTC. This codes for CASRAGVHGYTF.

V gene TRBV19 combines with J gene TRBJ1-5, with 10 bases lining up with TRBD1. V dropped 6 bases and J dropped 5; count of bases not matched to a gene: 4. Per germline, CDR1 LNHDA and CDR2 SQIVND (reference sequence). CDR3 length equals 14 residues. DNA for the CDR3: TGTGCCAGTAGCAGGACAGGGGGAGATCAGCCCCAGCATTTT. Amino acids: CASSRTGGDQPQHF.

The chain is built from TRBV6-5 and TRBJ1-2, with 7 bases aligning to TRBD1. Germline CDR1 is MNHEY and CDR2 is SVGAGI. This CDR3 contains 13 residues. With 6 bases clipped from V and 3 bases from J, the junction kept 4 bases outside the gene matches. CDR3 protein: CASSHQGDYGYTF. In DNA form, the CDR3 reads TGTGCCAGCAGCCATCAGGGGGACTATGGCTACACCTTC.